The entry below gives a single T cell receptor (beta chain) sequence along with its context. The data belong to a study of OX40 agonist ivuxolimab in advanced cancers. On the study more broadly: Those treated in dose escalation had hepatocellular carcinoma, melanoma, renal cell cancer or head and neck cancer.

Germline CDR1 and CDR2: GTSNPN and SVGIG (reference sequence). This CDR3 is built from 15 residues. Trimming stripped 0 bases from V and 2 bases from J, with 11 bases between. Clones were read by immunoSEQ multiplex PCR, and TCRdb kept only the in-frame ones, dropping some. The sample shows about 53,000 clones, more than 70% of them seen only once. This sequence joins TRBV30 and TRBJ1-3; D ambiguous. The sequencing used CD4+ or CD8+ T cells sorted from blood, collected in a trial of the OX40 agonist ivuxolimab. This sequence was found in an adult with an advanced solid tumor such as melanoma, head and neck, liver or kidney cancer. The CDR3 DNA sequence: TGTGCCTGGAGTGTACAACAGCTAGCTGGAAACACCATATATTTT. Residues: CAWSVQQLAGNTIYF. The variable domain in full, with the rest retrieved from reference TRBV30 and TRBJ1-3, is SQTIHQWPATLVQPVGSPLSLECTVEGTSNPNLYWYRQAAGRGLQLLFYSVGIGQISSEVPQNLSASRPQDRQFILSSKKLLLSDSGFYLCAWSVQQLAGNTIYFGEGSWLTVV.